This T cell receptor beta chain originates from a study of blood T cell repertoires in COVID-19. Germline V gene data show CDR1 as MNHEY and CDR2 as SVGAGI. V lost 7 bases and J 4 bases, leaving 16 bases between the germline ends. The CDR3 sequence is 14 residues long. In the authors' workflow: Using reference gene primer amplification, nucleated cell counts were estimated. Sequencing was performed with immunoSEQ multiplex PCR; in TCRdb, only in-frame clones are kept and a portion is missing. The DNA was the basis for D and trimming; V, J and clone size are from that table. This sample has approximately 140,000 clones, with 86% found just once. Recovered status in Cohort 3 required two negative PCRs, clearance, or symptom resolution.

The source material was PBMCs or T cells enriched from blood (not recorded which). The clonotype was recovered from a woman between 45 and 60 years old who had recovered from COVID-19. The chain joins TRBV6-5 to TRBJ1-2; weak D call: TRBD1 (6 bases). The CDR3 loop reads CASTYRDRLYGYTF. The CDR3 nucleotides are TGTGCCAGCACCTACAGGGATAGGCTCTATGGCTACACCTTC.